This T cell receptor beta chain was sequenced for a study of blood T cells in healthy people across ages. Looked up from germline, CDR1 is SGHTA and CDR2 is FQGNSA. The CDR3 runs to 15 residues. The germline V and J ends were trimmed by 2 bases and 2 bases, with 13 bases remaining between them. Combining a sample-barcoded 5' primer with a J-beta primer mix, a second PCR ran for about 7 to 12 cycles. MiXCR was run by TCRdb on the 5' RACE reads, yielding one entry per CDR3 protein. The repertoire includes 550,000 to 800,000 distinct CDR3 sequences, roughly 32% of them detected once, and roughly 15% sits in the top ten. Findings and caveats of the study: The study found TCR beta diversity correlated strongly with naive T cell percentage.

In its sample, this clonotype was seen many times. What it recognizes is unknown. V gene TRBV7-2 combines with J gene TRBJ2-7, with a tentative D call TRBD2 (6 bases). The sequenced sample consisted of blood. This receptor was identified in an elderly woman in good health. CDR3 nucleotides: TGTGCCAGCAGCTTAATGGAGGGCAACGCCTACGAGCAGTACTTC. Protein: CASSLMEGNAYEQYF.